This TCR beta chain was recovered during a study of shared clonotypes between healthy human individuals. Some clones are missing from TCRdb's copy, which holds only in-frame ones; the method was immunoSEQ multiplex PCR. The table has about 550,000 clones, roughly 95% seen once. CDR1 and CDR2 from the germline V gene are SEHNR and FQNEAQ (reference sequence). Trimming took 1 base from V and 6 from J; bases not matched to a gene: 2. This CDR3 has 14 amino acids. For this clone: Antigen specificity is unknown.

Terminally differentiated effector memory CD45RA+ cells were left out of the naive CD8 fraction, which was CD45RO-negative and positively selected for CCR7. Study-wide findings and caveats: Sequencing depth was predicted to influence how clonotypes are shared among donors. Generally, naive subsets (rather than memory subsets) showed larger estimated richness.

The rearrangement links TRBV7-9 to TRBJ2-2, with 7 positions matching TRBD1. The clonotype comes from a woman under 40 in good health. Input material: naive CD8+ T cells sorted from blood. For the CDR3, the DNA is TGTGCCAGCAGCTTAGTCACAGGGGCCGGGGAGCTGTTTTTT. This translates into CASSLVTGAGELFF.